A single sample gave rise to the 7 T cell receptor beta chains below, sequenced in a study of cytomegalovirus exposure and HLA in healthy donors. The PCR employed 60 Vbeta primers together with 13 Jbeta primers. The assay was immunoSEQ multiplex PCR, and TCRdb's table has in-frame clones only and misses some. This sample carries 220,000 or so clones, with roughly 1.2% going to the ten biggest clones. Sequencing input: PBMCs. The receptors originated from a girl aged 2-10 years in good health and CMV-seropositive.

The chain uses TRBV28 and TRBJ1-1, with TRBD1 matching 8 bases. The V segment lost 4 bases and the J segment 1 base; nucleotides outside the gene matches: 5. In germline, CDR1 is MDHEN, CDR2 SYDVKM. The CDR3 runs 15 residues. CDR3 sequence: CASSSTGGKNTEAFF. DNA for the CDR3: TGTGCCAGCAGTTCTACAGGGGGAAAGAACACTGAAGCTTTCTTT. Variable domain in full (rest from reference TRBV28 and TRBJ1-1): DVKVTQSSRYLVKRTGEKVFLECVQDMDHENMFWYRQDPGLGLRLIYFSYDVKMKEKGDIPEGYSVSREKKERFSLILESASTNQTSMYLCASSSTGGKNTEAFFGQGTRLTVV.

The chain employs TRBV2 and TRBJ1-2; 7 nucleotides agree with TRBD1. There are 14 residues in the CDR3. Looked up from germline, CDR1 is SNHLY and CDR2 is FYNNEI. The trim removed 6 bases at V and 1 base at J, leaving 5 bases unmatched. The CDR3 bases are TGTGCCAGCAGGGACTCAGGGGGTAACTATGGCTACACCTTC. Its protein is CASRDSGGNYGYTF. Based on the CDR3 plus reference TRBV2 and TRBJ1-2, the full variable domain is EPEVTQTPSHQVTQMGQEVILRCVPISNHLYFYWYRQILGQKVEFLVSFYNNEISEKSEIFDDQFSVERPDGSNFTLKIRSTKLEDSAMYFCASRDSGGNYGYTFGSGTRLTVV.

The CDR3 DNA reads TGTGCCAGCAGCTCCCCGGGGGGGCTGTCCTACAATGAGCAGTTCTTC. As protein: CASSSPGGLSYNEQFF. J is TRBJ2-1 and V is TRBV7-9; TRBD2 matches at 8 bases. The germline gives CDR1 SEHNR, CDR2 FQNEAQ (reference sequence). After removal of 4 bases from V and 1 base from J, the junction contained 6 bases not matched to a gene. The CDR3 is 16 residues long.

V is TRBV15 and J is TRBJ2-1, with TRBD2 matching 14 bases. There are 17 residues in the CDR3. Germline loops: CDR1 LNHNV, CDR2 YYDKDF (reference sequence). The J segment lost 4 bases and the V segment lost 4 bases, leaving 6 bases of the junction unmatched. CDR3 amino acids: CATSTRLAGGSYNEQFF. The CDR3 nucleotides are TGTGCCACCAGCACCAGACTAGCGGGAGGGAGTTACAATGAGCAGTTCTTC. The full variable domain, completed using reference TRBV15 and TRBJ2-1, is DAMVIQNPRYQVTQFGKPVTLSCSQTLNHNVMYWYQQKSSQAPKLLFHYYDKDFNNEADTPDNFQSRRPNTSFCFLDIRSPGLGDTAMYLCATSTRLAGGSYNEQFFGPGTRLTVL.

The gene calls are TRBV19 and TRBJ1-1; D ambiguous. V lost 2 bases, J lost 1 base, and 11 bases lay in between. The germline V gene has CDR1 LNHDA and CDR2 SQIVND (reference sequence). The CDR3 runs to 15 residues. The CDR3 nucleotides are TGTGCCAGTAGTATATTGGGCAGTTCGAACACTGAAGCTTTCTTT. As protein: CASSILGSSNTEAFF.

This rearrangement joins TRBV4-1 to TRBJ2-7, with 9 bases lining up with TRBD2. The CDR3 extends over 15 amino acids. V was clipped by 4 bases and J by 3 bases; unmatched bases: 7. Germline loops: CDR1 MGHRA, CDR2 YSYEKL. The CDR3 sequence: CASSPAAGGIYEQYF. The CDR3 region has the DNA TGCGCCAGCAGCCCGGCGGCGGGGGGGATCTACGAGCAGTACTTC.

The CDR3 protein is CASSWVAGPSSYNEQFF. The DNA of the CDR3 is TGTGCCAGCAGCTGGGTAGCGGGACCTAGCTCCTACAATGAGCAGTTCTTC. The rearrangement joins TRBV5-6 to TRBJ2-1; 8 bases line up with TRBD2. Germline V gene data show CDR1 as SGHDT and CDR2 as YYEEEE. The V and J ends lost 3 bases and 0 bases, in that order; junction bases with no gene match: 8. The CDR3 length is 17 residues.